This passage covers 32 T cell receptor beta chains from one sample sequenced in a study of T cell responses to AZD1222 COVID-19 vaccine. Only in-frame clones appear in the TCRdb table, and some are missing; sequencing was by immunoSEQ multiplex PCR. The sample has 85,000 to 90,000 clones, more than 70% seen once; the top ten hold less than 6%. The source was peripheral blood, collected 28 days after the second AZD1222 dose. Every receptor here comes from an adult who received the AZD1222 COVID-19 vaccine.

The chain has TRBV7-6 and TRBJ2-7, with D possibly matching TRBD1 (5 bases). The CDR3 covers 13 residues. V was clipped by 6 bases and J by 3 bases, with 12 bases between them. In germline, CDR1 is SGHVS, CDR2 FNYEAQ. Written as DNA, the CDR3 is TGTGCCAGCAGTTACGACAGAAACTACGAGCAGTACGTC. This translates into CASSYDRNYEQYV.

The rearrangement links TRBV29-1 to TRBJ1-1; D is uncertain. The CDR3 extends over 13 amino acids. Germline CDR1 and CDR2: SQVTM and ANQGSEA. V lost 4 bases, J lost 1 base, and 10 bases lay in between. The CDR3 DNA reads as TGCAGCGTTGTAATCAGCAGGAACACTGAAGCTTTCTTT. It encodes CSVVISRNTEAFF.

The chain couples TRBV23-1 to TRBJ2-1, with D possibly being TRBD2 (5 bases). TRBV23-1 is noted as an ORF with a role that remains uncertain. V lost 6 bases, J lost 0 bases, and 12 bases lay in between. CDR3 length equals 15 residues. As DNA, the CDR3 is TGCGCCAGCAGCGAAGCGGAGAGCTCCTACAATGAGCAGTTCTTC. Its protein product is CASSEAESSYNEQFF.

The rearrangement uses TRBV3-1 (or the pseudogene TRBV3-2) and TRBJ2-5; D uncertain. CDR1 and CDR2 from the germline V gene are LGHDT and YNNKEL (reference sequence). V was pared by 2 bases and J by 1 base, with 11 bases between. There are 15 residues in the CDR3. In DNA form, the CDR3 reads TGTGCCAGCAGCCAATTAATACGTACCCAAGAGACCCAGTACTTC. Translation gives CASSQLIRTQETQYF.

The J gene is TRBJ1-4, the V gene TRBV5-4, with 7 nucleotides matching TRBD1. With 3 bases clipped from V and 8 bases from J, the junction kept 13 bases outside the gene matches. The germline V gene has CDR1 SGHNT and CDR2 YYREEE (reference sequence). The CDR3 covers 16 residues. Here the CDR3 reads CASSSGGDSPLEKLFF. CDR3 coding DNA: TGTGCCAGCAGCTCGGGGGGGGACAGCCCTCTCGAAAAACTGTTTTTT.

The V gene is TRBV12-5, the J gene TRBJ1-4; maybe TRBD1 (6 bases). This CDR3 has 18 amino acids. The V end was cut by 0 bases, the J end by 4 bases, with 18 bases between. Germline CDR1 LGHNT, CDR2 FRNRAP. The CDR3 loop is CASGLVLSGARDNEKLFF. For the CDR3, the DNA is TGTGCTAGTGGTTTGGTACTTTCGGGGGCTCGGGATAATGAAAAACTGTTTTTT.

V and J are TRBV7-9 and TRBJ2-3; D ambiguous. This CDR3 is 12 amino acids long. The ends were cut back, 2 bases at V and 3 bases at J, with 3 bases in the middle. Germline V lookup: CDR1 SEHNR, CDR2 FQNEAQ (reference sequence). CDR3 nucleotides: TGTGCCAGCAGCTTACAAACAGATACGCAGTATTTT. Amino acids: CASSLQTDTQYF.

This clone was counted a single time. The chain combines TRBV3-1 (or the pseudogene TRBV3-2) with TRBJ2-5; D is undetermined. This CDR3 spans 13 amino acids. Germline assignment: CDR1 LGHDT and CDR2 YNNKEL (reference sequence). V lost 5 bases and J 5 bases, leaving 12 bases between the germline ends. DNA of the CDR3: TGTGCCAGCAGCTTGCTGGGCCGGGAGACCCAGTACTTC. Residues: CASSLLGRETQYF.

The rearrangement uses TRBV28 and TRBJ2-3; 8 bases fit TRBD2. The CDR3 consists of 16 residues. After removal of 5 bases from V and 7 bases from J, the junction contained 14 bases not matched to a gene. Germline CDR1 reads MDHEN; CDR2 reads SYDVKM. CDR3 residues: CASSSSGANKENTQYF. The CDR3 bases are TGTGCCAGCAGTAGTAGCGGGGCGAATAAGGAAAATACGCAGTATTTT. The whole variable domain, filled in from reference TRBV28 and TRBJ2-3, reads DVKVTQSSRYLVKRTGEKVFLECVQDMDHENMFWYRQDPGLGLRLIYFSYDVKMKEKGDIPEGYSVSREKKERFSLILESASTNQTSMYLCASSSSGANKENTQYFGPGTRLTVL.

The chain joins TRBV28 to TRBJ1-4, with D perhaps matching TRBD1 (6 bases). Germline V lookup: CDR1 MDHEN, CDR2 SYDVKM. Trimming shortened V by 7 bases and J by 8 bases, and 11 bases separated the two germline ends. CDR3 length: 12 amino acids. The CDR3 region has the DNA TGTGCCAGCACAGGGGTAGGGGAAAAACTGTTTTTT. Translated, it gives CASTGVGEKLFF.

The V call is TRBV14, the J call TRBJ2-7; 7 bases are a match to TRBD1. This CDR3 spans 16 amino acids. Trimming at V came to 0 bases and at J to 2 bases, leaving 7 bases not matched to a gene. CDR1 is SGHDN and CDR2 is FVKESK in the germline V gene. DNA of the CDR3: TGTGCCAGCAGCCAAGAACCGAGACAGGGAACCTACGAGCAGTACTTC. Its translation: CASSQEPRQGTYEQYF.

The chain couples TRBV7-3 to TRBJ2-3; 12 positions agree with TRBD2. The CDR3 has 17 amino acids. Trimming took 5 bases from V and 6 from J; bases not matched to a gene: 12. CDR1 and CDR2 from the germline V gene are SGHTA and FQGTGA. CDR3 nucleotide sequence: TGTGCCAGCAGCCTGGGACTAGCGGGCGGACTGTCCGATACGCAGTATTTT. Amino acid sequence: CASSLGLAGGLSDTQYF.

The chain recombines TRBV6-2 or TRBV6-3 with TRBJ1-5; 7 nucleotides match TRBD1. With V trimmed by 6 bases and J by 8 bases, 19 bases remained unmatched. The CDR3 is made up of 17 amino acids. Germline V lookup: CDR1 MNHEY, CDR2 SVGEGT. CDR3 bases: TGTGCCAGCAGCCTACTTTTCCCGGGACAGCCGAAAGAGCCCCAGCATTTT. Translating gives CASSLLFPGQPKEPQHF.

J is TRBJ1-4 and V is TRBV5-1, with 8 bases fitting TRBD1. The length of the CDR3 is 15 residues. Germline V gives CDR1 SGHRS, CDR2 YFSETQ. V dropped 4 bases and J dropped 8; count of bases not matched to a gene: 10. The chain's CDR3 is CASSPGTGEGEKLFF. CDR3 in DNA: TGCGCCAGCAGCCCCGGGACAGGAGAAGGGGAAAAACTGTTTTTT. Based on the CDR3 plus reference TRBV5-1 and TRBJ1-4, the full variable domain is KAGVTQTPRYLIKTRGQQVTLSCSPISGHRSVSWYQQTPGQGLQFLFEYFSETQRNKGNFPGRFSGRQFSNSRSEMNVSTLELGDSALYLCASSPGTGEGEKLFFGSGTQLSVL.

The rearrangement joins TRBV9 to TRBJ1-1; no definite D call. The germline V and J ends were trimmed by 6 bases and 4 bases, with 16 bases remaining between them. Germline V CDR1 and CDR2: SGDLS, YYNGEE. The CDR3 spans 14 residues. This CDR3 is CASTTSSGGTEAFF. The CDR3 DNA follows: TGTGCCAGCACCACATCAAGTGGTGGCACTGAAGCTTTCTTT.

The CDR3 protein is CASSSGAWVNTEAFF. For the CDR3, the DNA is TGTGCCAGCAGTTCAGGGGCGTGGGTGAACACTGAAGCTTTCTTT. The gene calls are TRBV27 and TRBJ1-1, with D possibly TRBD1 on 6 matching bases. The V gene lost 4 bases and the J gene lost 0 bases, with 12 bases spanning the gap. CDR1 is MNHEY and CDR2 is SMNVEV in the germline V gene (reference sequence). CDR3 length: 15 amino acids.

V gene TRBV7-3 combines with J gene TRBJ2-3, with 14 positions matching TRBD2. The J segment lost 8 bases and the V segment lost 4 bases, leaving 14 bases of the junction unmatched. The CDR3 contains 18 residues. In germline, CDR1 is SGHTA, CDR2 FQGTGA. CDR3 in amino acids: CASSSKPTSGGAISTQYF. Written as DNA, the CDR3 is TGTGCCAGCAGCTCAAAACCGACTAGCGGGGGGGCAATCTCTACGCAGTATTTT.

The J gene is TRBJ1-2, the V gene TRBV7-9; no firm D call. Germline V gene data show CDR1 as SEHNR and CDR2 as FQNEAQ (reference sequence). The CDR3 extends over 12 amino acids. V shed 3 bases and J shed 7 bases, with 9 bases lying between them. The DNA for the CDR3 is TGTGCCAGCAGCTTGGACGGAGTTGGCTACACCTTC. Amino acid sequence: CASSLDGVGYTF.

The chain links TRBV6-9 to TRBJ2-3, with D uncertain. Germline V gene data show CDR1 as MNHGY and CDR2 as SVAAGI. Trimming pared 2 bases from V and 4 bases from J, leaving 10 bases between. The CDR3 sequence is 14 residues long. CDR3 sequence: CASSYPDIPDTQYF. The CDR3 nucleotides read TGTGCCAGCAGTTATCCTGATATCCCAGATACGCAGTATTTT.

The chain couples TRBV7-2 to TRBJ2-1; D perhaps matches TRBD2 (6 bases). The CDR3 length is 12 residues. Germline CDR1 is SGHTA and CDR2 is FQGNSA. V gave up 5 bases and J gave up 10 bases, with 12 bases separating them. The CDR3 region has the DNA TGTGCCAGCAGCCGACGGGACTTCGAGCAGTTCTTC. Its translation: CASSRRDFEQFF.

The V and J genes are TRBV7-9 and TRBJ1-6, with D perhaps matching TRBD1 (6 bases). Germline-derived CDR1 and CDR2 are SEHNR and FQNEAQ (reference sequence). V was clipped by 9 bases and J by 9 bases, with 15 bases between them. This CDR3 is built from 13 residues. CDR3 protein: CASITPGVSPLHF. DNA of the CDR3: TGTGCCAGTATCACCCCAGGGGTTTCACCCCTCCACTTT.

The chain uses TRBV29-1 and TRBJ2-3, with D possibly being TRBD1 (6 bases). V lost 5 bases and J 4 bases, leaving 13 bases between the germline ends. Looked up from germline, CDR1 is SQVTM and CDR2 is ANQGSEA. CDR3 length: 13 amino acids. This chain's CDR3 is CSVHSRQADTQYF. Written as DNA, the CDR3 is TGCAGCGTTCACTCGAGACAGGCAGATACGCAGTATTTT.

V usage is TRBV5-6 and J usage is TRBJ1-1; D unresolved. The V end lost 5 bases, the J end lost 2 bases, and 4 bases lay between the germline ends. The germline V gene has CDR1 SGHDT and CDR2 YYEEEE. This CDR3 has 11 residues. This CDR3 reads CASSQNTEAFF. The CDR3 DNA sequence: TGTGCCAGCAGTCAAAACACTGAAGCTTTCTTT.

CDR3 bases: TGTGCCAGCAGCGCTTATAGCGGGAACACCGGGGAGCTGTTTTTT. Translation: CASSAYSGNTGELFF. This sequence joins TRBV9 and TRBJ2-2, with D tentatively TRBD2 (6 bases). The CDR3 contains 15 residues. Looked up from germline, CDR1 is SGDLS and CDR2 is YYNGEE. The V end lost 3 bases, the J end lost 1 base, and 10 bases lay between the germline ends.

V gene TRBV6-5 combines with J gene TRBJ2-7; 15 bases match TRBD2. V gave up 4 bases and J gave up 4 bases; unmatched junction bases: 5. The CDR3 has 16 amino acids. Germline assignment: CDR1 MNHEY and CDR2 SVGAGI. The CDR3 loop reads CASSWGLAGGNYEQYV. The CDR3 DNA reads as TGTGCCAGCAGTTGGGGACTAGCGGGGGGTAATTACGAGCAGTACGTC.

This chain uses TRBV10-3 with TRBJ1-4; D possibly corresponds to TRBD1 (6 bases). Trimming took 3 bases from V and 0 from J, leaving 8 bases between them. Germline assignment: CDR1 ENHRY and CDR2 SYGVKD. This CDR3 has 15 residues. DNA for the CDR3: TGTGCCATCAGTGACACAGGGCCAACTAATGAAAAACTGTTTTTT. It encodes CAISDTGPTNEKLFF.

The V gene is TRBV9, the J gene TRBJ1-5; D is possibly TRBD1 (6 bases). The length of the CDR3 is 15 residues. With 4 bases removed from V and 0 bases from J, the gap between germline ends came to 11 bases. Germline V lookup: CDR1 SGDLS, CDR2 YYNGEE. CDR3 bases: TGTGCCAGCAGCACAAGGACAGATAGCAATCAGCCCCAGCATTTT. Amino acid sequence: CASSTRTDSNQPQHF. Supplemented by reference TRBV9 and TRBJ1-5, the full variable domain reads DSGVTQTPKHLITATGQRVTLRCSPRSGDLSVYWYQQSLDQGLQFLIQYYNGEERAKGNILERFSAQQFPDLHSELNLSSLELGDSALYFCASSTRTDSNQPQHFGDGTRLSIL.

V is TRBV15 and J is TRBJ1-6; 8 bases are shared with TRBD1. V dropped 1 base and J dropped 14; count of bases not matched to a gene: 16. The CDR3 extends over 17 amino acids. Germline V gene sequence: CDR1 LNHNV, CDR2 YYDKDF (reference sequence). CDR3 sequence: CATSRAGGRLNVVTLHF. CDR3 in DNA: TGTGCCACCAGCAGAGCAGGGGGCAGACTAAACGTAGTTACCCTCCACTTT.

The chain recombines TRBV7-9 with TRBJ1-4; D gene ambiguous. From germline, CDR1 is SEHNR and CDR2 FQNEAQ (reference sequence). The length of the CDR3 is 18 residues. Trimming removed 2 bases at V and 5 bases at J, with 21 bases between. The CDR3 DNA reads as TGTGCCAGCAGCTTAAGTTCGCGGAGGGTTGAAGGGAATGAAAAACTGTTTTTT. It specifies CASSLSSRRVEGNEKLFF.

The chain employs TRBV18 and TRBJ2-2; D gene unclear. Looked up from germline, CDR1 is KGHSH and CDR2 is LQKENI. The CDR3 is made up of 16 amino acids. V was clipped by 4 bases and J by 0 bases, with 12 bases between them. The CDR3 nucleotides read TGTGCCAGCTCACGCGACCTCCCCTCGAACACCGGGGAGCTGTTTTTT. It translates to CASSRDLPSNTGELFF.

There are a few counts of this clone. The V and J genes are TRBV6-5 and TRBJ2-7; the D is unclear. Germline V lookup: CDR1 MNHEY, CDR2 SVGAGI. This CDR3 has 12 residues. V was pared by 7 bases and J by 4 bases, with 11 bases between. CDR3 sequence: CASTPPRYEQYV. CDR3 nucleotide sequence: TGTGCCAGCACTCCCCCCAGATACGAGCAGTACGTC.

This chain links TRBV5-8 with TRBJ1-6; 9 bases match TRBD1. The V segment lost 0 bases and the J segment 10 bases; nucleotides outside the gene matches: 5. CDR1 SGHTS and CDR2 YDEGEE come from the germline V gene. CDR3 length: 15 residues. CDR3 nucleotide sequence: TGTGCCAGCAGCTTGGGGGACAGGGCATTCTCACCCCTCCACTTT. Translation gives CASSLGDRAFSPLHF.